A single sample gave rise to the 16 T cell receptor beta chains below, sequenced in a study of cytomegalovirus exposure and HLA in healthy donors (dated by TCRdb to between 2016 and 2019). Receptor amplification or capture employed the immunoSEQ multiplex PCR assay. For the multiplex PCR, a mixture combining 60 forward primers for TCR Vbeta segments and 13 reverse primers for TCR Jbeta segments was used. Imported from immuneACCESS, the table was reduced by TCRdb to in-frame sequences with V and J called. These copies leave out some clones; in studies compared against another copy, an unresolved V gene accounts for under half, and the cause of the remainder is not known. The sample includes about 130,000 clones, with approximately 80% observed a single time. 2% to 2.5% of the sample is in the top ten clones. Material: PBMCs. All receptors derive from a man aged 25-40 years in good health and CMV-seronegative.

V is TRBV6-4 and J is TRBJ2-3; 10 bases agree with TRBD2. This CDR3 is built from 12 residues. Looked up from germline, CDR1 is MRHNA and CDR2 is SNTAGT. Losses at the gene ends were 4 bases for V and 8 bases for J; bases not matched to a gene: 0. The CDR3, as DNA: TGTGCCAGCAGTGCTAGCGGGAGTACGCAGTATTTT. Translated: CASSASGSTQYF.

This clone has just a few counts. V usage is TRBV7-6 and J usage is TRBJ1-1; a possible D gene is TRBD1 (5 bases). The ends were cut back, 3 bases at V and 1 base at J, with 12 bases in the middle. The length of the CDR3 is 15 residues. Germline assignment: CDR1 SGHVS and CDR2 FNYEAQ. The DNA of the CDR3 is TGTGCCAGCAGCTTCCCCCAGGGTCAGAACACTGAAGCTTTCTTT. This encodes CASSFPQGQNTEAFF.

There are a few counts of this clone. The CDR3 region has the DNA TGTGCCAGCAGCTTCACGACTAGCGGGCTCAACTACGAGCAGTACTTC. It translates to CASSFTTSGLNYEQYF. V usage is TRBV7-8 and J usage is TRBJ2-7; 10 bases fit TRBD2. This CDR3 comprises 16 residues. Losses at the gene ends were 3 bases for V and 3 bases for J; bases not matched to a gene: 8. Germline V gives CDR1 SGHVS, CDR2 FQNEAQ.

This rearrangement joins TRBV5-6 to TRBJ2-7; the D gene is possibly TRBD1 (6 bases). This CDR3 comprises 14 residues. Between the trimmed V and J ends, which lost 3 bases and 4 bases, there was a span of 14 bases. CDR1 and CDR2 (germline): SGHDT, YYEEEE. The DNA of the CDR3 is TGTGCCAGCAGCTGGACAGTTACCGTTTACGAGCAGTACTTC. Protein sequence: CASSWTVTVYEQYF.

The chain joins TRBV7-6 to TRBJ1-5; 8 positions match TRBD1. V gave up 2 bases and J gave up 1 base; unmatched junction bases: 1. Germline V lookup: CDR1 SGHVS, CDR2 FNYEAQ. The CDR3 consists of 15 residues. Written as DNA, the CDR3 is TGTGCCAGCAGCTTACAGGGGGCAAGCAATCAGCCCCAGCATTTT. Its protein product is CASSLQGASNQPQHF.

The chain combines TRBV18 with TRBJ2-3, with 8 bases identical to TRBD1. The CDR3 runs to 15 residues. The V gene end was trimmed by 5 bases and the J gene end by 4 bases; junction bases not matched to a gene: 8. From germline, CDR1 is KGHSH and CDR2 LQKENI. The CDR3 bases are TGTGCCAGCTCAACCCGACAGGGGTCTGCAGATACGCAGTATTTT. It yields the protein CASSTRQGSADTQYF. Based on the CDR3 plus reference TRBV18 and TRBJ2-3, the full variable domain is NAGVMQNPRHLVRRRGQEARLRCSPMKGHSHVYWYRQLPEEGLKFMVYLQKENIIDESGMPKERFSAEFPKEGPSILRIQQVVRGDSAAYFCASSTRQGSADTQYFGPGTRLTVL.

The rearrangement links TRBV9 to TRBJ2-5; D gene ambiguous. V lost 1 base to trimming and J lost 2 bases, with 15 bases between them. CDR3 size: 16 residues. Germline CDR1 and CDR2: SGDLS and YYNGEE. The CDR3 DNA reads as TGTGCCAGCAGCGTATCCCCCGAGCCGGTACAAGAGACCCAGTACTTC. It codes for CASSVSPEPVQETQYF.

The CDR3 DNA reads TGTGCCAGCAGCGTAGGTCTGGCGGGAGGGGAGCTCCAAGAGACCCAGTACTTC. Translating it yields CASSVGLAGGELQETQYF. V gene TRBV9 combines with J gene TRBJ2-5; 9 bases match TRBD2. This CDR3 is 18 amino acids long. Germline V gene sequence: CDR1 SGDLS, CDR2 YYNGEE. The V and J ends lost 0 bases and 1 base, in that order; junction bases with no gene match: 10.

The J gene is TRBJ2-7, the V gene TRBV6-5; 8 nucleotides match TRBD1. The CDR3 consists of 14 residues. Germline V CDR1 and CDR2: MNHEY, SVGAGI. J was trimmed by 3 bases and V by 4 bases; bases with no gene match: 5. DNA for the CDR3: TGTGCCAGCAGTTCAAACAGGGGGTTCTACGAGCAGTACTTC. Its translation: CASSSNRGFYEQYF.

This clone was counted a single time. The chain links TRBV30 to TRBJ2-5; D is possibly TRBD2 (6 bases). The CDR3 spans 14 residues. The germline V gene has CDR1 GTSNPN and CDR2 SVGIG (reference sequence). V was trimmed by 2 bases and J by 4 bases, leaving 14 bases between them. The CDR3 region is CAWSMRGFGETQYF. The CDR3 DNA sequence: TGTGCCTGGAGTATGCGGGGATTTGGAGAGACCCAGTACTTC.

The chain recombines TRBV7-6 with TRBJ2-2; possible D gene TRBD2, 6 bases. Germline V gene lookup returns CDR1 SGHVS and CDR2 FNYEAQ. V lost 8 bases to trimming and J lost 4 bases, with 14 bases between them. The CDR3 loop spans 14 amino acids. The CDR3 loop is CASRGDSSTGELFF. The CDR3, as DNA: TGTGCCAGCCGAGGGGACTCCTCCACCGGGGAGCTGTTTTTT.

The gene calls are TRBV5-4 and TRBJ2-3; 12 bases align to TRBD2. The CDR3 has 15 residues. Losses at the gene ends were 4 bases for V and 3 bases for J; bases not matched to a gene: 3. Per germline, CDR1 SGHNT and CDR2 YYREEE (reference sequence). CDR3 sequence: CASSIGTSGTDTQYF. The CDR3 bases are TGTGCCAGCAGCATAGGGACTAGCGGGACAGATACGCAGTATTTT.

V usage is TRBV28 and J usage is TRBJ2-5, with 7 positions matching TRBD2. The germline CDR1 and CDR2 sequences are MDHEN and SYDVKM. The CDR3 runs to 14 residues. V lost 2 bases and J lost 5; bases outside the gene matches: 5. This CDR3 reads CASSLGGGHETQYF. Written as DNA, the CDR3 is TGTGCCAGCAGTTTAGGGGGGGGTCACGAGACCCAGTACTTC.

The chain combines TRBV5-1 with TRBJ2-7; 13 nucleotides align to TRBD2. Trimming removed 5 bases from V and 7 bases from J; junction bases left unmatched: 12. CDR1 and CDR2 (germline): SGHRS, YFSETQ. This CDR3 comprises 16 residues. The DNA of the CDR3 is TGCGCCAGCAGGCCCCGAGGACTAGCGGGAGTAAGTGAGCAGTACTTC. Translation gives CASRPRGLAGVSEQYF.

The count of this clone is one. The chain carries TRBV5-6 and TRBJ2-5; TRBD2 matches 11 bases. Germline loops: CDR1 SGHDT, CDR2 YYEEEE. Unmatched junction bases numbered 7, after V lost 4 bases and J lost 5 bases. The CDR3 runs to 15 residues. CDR3 bases: TGTGCCAGCAGCCTCTGGGCTAGCGGGAGGGAGACCCAGTACTTC. This sequence encodes CASSLWASGRETQYF.

This sequence joins TRBV18 and TRBJ2-1; 9 positions match TRBD2. The CDR3 contains 14 residues. V trimming: 3 bases; J trimming: 4 bases; junction bases outside the gene matches: 1. In germline, CDR1 is KGHSH, CDR2 LQKENI. CDR3 sequence (DNA): TGTGCCAGCTCACCTGGACTAGCGTACAATGAGCAGTTCTTC. This gives the protein CASSPGLAYNEQFF.